This TCR beta chain was retrieved from a study of technical replicates of blood from a few donors. Clones were read by immunoSEQ multiplex PCR, and TCRdb kept only the in-frame ones, dropping some. This sample carries 91,000 or so clones, around 96% of them seen once, and the ten largest clones take more than 0.2%. Germline V gene sequence: CDR1 SQVTM, CDR2 ANQGSEA. The CDR3 totals 11 residues. Trimming took off 4 bases at V and 10 bases at J, with 13 bases between the two ends. Material: T cells isolated from PBMCs. The V gene is TRBV29-1, the J gene TRBJ1-1; a weak D match, TRBD1 (5 bases). The receptor was isolated from a human donor in good health. As DNA, the CDR3 is TGCAGCGTTGCCAGGGTCGGTGTAGCTTTCTTT. Encoded protein: CSVARVGVAFF.